This TCR beta chain is drawn from a study of shared clonotypes between healthy human individuals. Overall study context: For every donor, three CD4 naive, three CD4 memory, two CD8 naive and one CD8 memory plates were used.

Measured with immunoSEQ multiplex PCR; TCRdb has only the in-frame clones, and not every one. Among about 2.1 million clones listed, approximately 92% were seen once. The CDR3 is made up of 16 amino acids. Germline trimming cut 1 base from V and 2 bases from J; bases unmatched to any gene: 3. CDR1 and CDR2 from the germline V gene are LNHDA and SQIVND (reference sequence). The naive CD8 population came from CD45RO-negative cells selected for CCR7, without terminally differentiated effector memory CD45RA+ cells. The rearrangement links TRBV19 to TRBJ2-1; 9 bases agree with TRBD2. The TCR was taken from a man in his late teens or twenties in good health. Some clones in this sample may be carry-over from other donors' samples. Sequencing was done on a sample of naive CD8+ T cells from PBMCs. CDR3 amino acids: CASSIVAGGAYNEQFF. CDR3 DNA sequence: TGTGCCAGTAGTATAGTTGCGGGAGGGGCCTACAATGAGCAGTTCTTC.